This entry is about one T cell receptor (beta chain). CD8+ and CD4+ T cells from blood underwent TCR beta sequencing. The patients who served as multiple sclerosis controls were treatment-naive and had stable or active relapsing-remitting disease that fulfilled the revised McDonald criteria. Negative isolation yielded the CD8+ and CD4+ T cells, while FACS enriched the TEMRA cells. RNA in amounts of roughly 0.5 to 1 ug was reverse transcribed with random hexamers. With immunoSEQ multiplex PCR, TCR beta CDR3 was amplified across 54 Vbeta and 13 Jbeta. TCRdb re-derived calls from the immunoSEQ multiplex PCR reads in MiXCR, one entry per CDR3 protein. Of about 250,000 distinct CDR3 sequences listed, 85% to 95% are singletons. The entry originates in a study of CD8 T cells in Susac syndrome. CDR1 SGHTA and CDR2 FQGNSA come from the germline V gene. The V end lost 4 bases, the J end lost 4 bases, and 13 bases lay between the germline ends. The CDR3 contains 14 residues.

The TCR sequence derives from a human donor with multiple sclerosis. The source material was CD4+ T cells from PBMCs. The V call is TRBV7-2, the J call TRBJ2-5; tentatively, D is TRBD1 (6 bases). Here the CDR3 DNA reads TGTGCCAGCAGCTCTACAGGGTTCAGAGAGACCCAGTACTTC. Protein product: CASSSTGFRETQYF.